The clone carrying this T cell receptor (beta chain) was detected a few times. Antigen unknown. The germline V gene encodes CDR1 MNHEY and CDR2 SVGAGI. The CDR3 extends over 14 amino acids. Trimming took 0 bases from V and 10 from J, leaving 15 bases between them. The sample comes from a study of cytomegalovirus exposure and HLA in healthy donors. Study at large: Earlier sequencing of about 179 million T cells yielded approximately 100 million unique TCR beta sequences.

Regarding the study as a whole: CMV serostatus stood as the only immune exposure information on hand. Using the classifier, cytomegalovirus status was reportedly diagnosed with high specificity and sensitivity. Later, TCR association rates were found to vary by HLA locus, highest for DRB1 and lowest for HLA-C.

Primers: 60 Vbeta forward and 13 Jbeta reverse. Assay: immunoSEQ multiplex PCR; the TCRdb copy retains only in-frame clones and omits some. The table lists 90,000 to 100,000 clones, roughly three quarters of them singletons, with roughly 7.7% in the top ten. The chain is built from TRBV6-5 and TRBJ1-1, with D tentatively TRBD1 (5 bases). The sample comprised PBMCs. This sequence was found in a female donor in good health and CMV-seronegative. In nucleotides, the CDR3 is TGTGCCAGCAGTTACTCGTCCGGCAGGGTATCAGCTTTCTTT. This sequence encodes CASSYSSGRVSAFF.